The sequence of this TCR beta chain was determined in a study of CD8+ T cells in alopecia areata. Study-level points and caveats: Compared with normal scalp, lesional scalp had higher clonality and more expanded CD8+ clones. The study also sequences resident alphabeta T cells of normal skin in scalp samples.

Note on this clone: What it recognizes is unknown. Other DNA sequences in the same sample also yield this CDR3.

RNA extraction and reverse transcription yielded cDNA as sequencing template. Profiled with immunoSEQ multiplex PCR; TCRdb holds only in-frame clones, not every one. The sample lists 90,000 to 150,000 clones; 35% to 40% were seen once. Researchers took lesional scalp punch biopsies and peripheral blood from people who were alopecia areata patients. Sorting of PBMCs yielded the CD4+ and CD8+ T cells. The CDR3 is made up of 11 amino acids. Germline CDR1 SEHNR, CDR2 FQNEAQ (reference sequence). With 3 bases removed from V and 1 base from J, the gap between germline ends came to 0 bases. The genes are TRBV7-9 and TRBJ2-5, with D uncertain. Sequencing was done on a sample of CD4+ T cells sorted from blood. The clonotype comes from a human donor with alopecia areata. CDR3 sequence (DNA): TGTGCCAGCAGCTTCCAAGAGACCCAGTACTTC. Its protein is CASSFQETQYF. Full variable domain (missing parts from reference TRBV7-9 and TRBJ2-5): DTGVSQNPRHKITKRGQNVTFRCDPISEHNRLYWYRQTLGQGPEFLTYFQNEAQLEKSRLLSDRFSAERPKGSFSTLEIQRTEQGDSAMYLCASSFQETQYFGPGTRLLVL.